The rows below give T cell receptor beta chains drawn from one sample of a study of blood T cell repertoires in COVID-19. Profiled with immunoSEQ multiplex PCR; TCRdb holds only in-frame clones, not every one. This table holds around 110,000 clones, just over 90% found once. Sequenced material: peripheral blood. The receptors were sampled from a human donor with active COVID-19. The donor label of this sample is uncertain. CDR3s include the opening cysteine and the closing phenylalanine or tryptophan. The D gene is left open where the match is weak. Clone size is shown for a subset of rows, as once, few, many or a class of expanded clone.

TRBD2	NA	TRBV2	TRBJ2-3	TGTGCCAGCGTTTTAGCGGGGGTTGGAGATACGCAGTATTTT	CASVLAGVGDTQYF
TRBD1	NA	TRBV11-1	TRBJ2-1	TGTGCCAGCAGCATGAGGACAGGACAATACAATGAGCAGTTCTTC	CASSMRTGQYNEQFF
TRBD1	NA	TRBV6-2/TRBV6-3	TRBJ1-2	TGTGCCAGCAGCCGGGGACAGGTCCGTAGTGGCTACACCTTC	CASSRGQVRSGYTF
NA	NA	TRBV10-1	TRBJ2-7	TGCGCCAGCAGTGAAGGGGGCGGGAACTACGAGCAGTACTTC	CASSEGGGNYEQYF
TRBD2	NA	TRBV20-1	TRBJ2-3	TGCAGTGCTAGTGGGCGGGGGTTTAACACAGATACGCAGTATTTT	CSASGRGFNTDTQYF
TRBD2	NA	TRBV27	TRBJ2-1	TGTGCCAGCAGAGAAGCGGGGACGTACTACAATGAGCAGTTCTTC	CASREAGTYYNEQFF
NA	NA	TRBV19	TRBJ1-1	TGTGCCAGTAGTATGGGTCGGGATAACACTGAAGCTTTCTTT	CASSMGRDNTEAFF
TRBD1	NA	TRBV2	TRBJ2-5	TGTGCCAGCAGAGGACAGGGGCAGGAGACCCAGTACTTC	CASRGQGQETQYF
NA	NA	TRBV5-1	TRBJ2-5	TGCGCCAGCAGCTTGACGGGGAAAGAGACCCAGTACTTC	CASSLTGKETQYF
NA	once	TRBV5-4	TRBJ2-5	TGTGCCAGCAGCCCGGCCGGGACAGGACTAGGGACCCAGTACTTC	CASSPAGTGLGTQYF
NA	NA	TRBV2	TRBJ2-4	TGTGCCAGCACCCCCCACAGGGTCGACCTAGCCAAAAACATTCAGTACTTC	CASTPHRVDLAKNIQYF
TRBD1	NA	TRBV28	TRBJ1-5	TGTGCCAGCAGTTCTACAGGGGGCGGGGATCAGCCCCAGCATTTT	CASSSTGGGDQPQHF
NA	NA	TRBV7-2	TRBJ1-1	TGTGCCAGCAGCTCCTCGCAGGGGAGATACACTGAAGCTTTCTTT	CASSSSQGRYTEAFF
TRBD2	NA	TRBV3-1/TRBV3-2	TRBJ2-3	TGTGCCAGCAGCCAAGATTGGGGCGGGGGGGCTACTATTCTACGGACAGATACGCAGTATTTT	CASSQDWGGGATILRTDTQYF
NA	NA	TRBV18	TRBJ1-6	TGTGCCAGCTCACCATTAGGCCTTGGAGATAATTCACCCCTCCACTTT	CASSPLGLGDNSPLHF
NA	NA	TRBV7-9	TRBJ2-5	TGTGCCAGCAGCTTAGGCGGAGGTAGAGAGACCCAGTACTTC	CASSLGGGRETQYF
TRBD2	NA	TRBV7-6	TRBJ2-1	TGTGCCAGCAGCTTAGCAGATAGCGGGGGGATCCATGAGCAGTTCTTC	CASSLADSGGIHEQFF
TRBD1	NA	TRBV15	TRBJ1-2	TGTGCCACCAGCAGAGATCCCCAGGGGGCAAAGACTAATGGCTACACCTTC	CATSRDPQGAKTNGYTF
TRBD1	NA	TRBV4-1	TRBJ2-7	TGCGCCAGCAGCCGGGACAGACTACACTACGAGCAGTACTTC	CASSRDRLHYEQYF
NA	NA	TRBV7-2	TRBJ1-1	TGTGCCAGCAGCTTAGGGAGGACTGAAGCTTTCTTT	CASSLGRTEAFF
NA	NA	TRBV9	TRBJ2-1	TGTGCCAGCAGCGTAGCAGCCGGGGGAGTATACAATGAGCAGTTCTTC	CASSVAAGGVYNEQFF
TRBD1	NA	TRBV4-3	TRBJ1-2	TGCGCCAGCAGCCAACAAGGGGGGACAGATTTAAACTATGGCTACACCTTC	CASSQQGGTDLNYGYTF
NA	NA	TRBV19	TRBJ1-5	TGTGCCAGTAGTATTCCGCGACAGAGCTATAATCAGCCCCAGCATTTT	CASSIPRQSYNQPQHF
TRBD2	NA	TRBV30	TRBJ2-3	TGTGCCTGGAGTGTAGGCCTAGCGGGGCGCACAGATACGCAGTATTTT	CAWSVGLAGRTDTQYF
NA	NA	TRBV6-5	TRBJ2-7	TGTGCCAGCAGTTACACGCGGACAAGGCCCGACGAGCAGTACTTC	CASSYTRTRPDEQYF
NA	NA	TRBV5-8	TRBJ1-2	TGTGCCAGCAACAAACAGGGAAGGGGATATGGCTACACCTTC	CASNKQGRGYGYTF
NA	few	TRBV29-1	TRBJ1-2	TGCAGCGTTACCCCATTAAGAGGGTTAGACTATGGCTACACCTTC	CSVTPLRGLDYGYTF
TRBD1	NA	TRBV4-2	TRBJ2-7	TGTGCCAGCAGCCAAGAAGGGGCAGGGGGCCGGTACGAGCAGTACTTC	CASSQEGAGGRYEQYF
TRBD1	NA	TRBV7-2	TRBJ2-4	TGTGCCAGCAGCTTAACAGGGGAGAACATTCAGTACTTC	CASSLTGENIQYF
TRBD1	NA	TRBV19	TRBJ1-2	TGTGCCAGTACTCGGACAGGGACTGGCTACACCTTC	CASTRTGTGYTF
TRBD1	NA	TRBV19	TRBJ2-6	TGTGCCAGTAGTATCCCGGGACAGGGGGCGAGGGGGGCCAACGTCCTGACTTTC	CASSIPGQGARGANVLTF
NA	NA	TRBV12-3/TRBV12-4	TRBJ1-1	TGTGCCAGCAGTTTAGCGTCTTCGGCTTTCTTT	CASSLASSAFF
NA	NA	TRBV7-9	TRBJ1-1	TGTGCCAGCAGCTTCGTCATTTCGGGGGGTGGAACTGAAGCTTTCTTT	CASSFVISGGGTEAFF
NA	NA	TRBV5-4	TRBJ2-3	TGTGCCAGCAGCTTACAGGGACCCACAGATACGCAGTATTTT	CASSLQGPTDTQYF
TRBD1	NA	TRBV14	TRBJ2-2	TGTGCCAGCAGCCGAAGACAGGGGGCTAACACCGGGGAGCTGTTTTTT	CASSRRQGANTGELFF
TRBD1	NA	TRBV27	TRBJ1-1	TGTGCCAGCAGTTTCGGGACAGGGTTGAACACTGAAGCTTTCTTT	CASSFGTGLNTEAFF
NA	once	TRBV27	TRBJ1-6	TGTGCCAGCGCCGGGGGAAGGAATTCACCCCTCCACTTT	CASAGGRNSPLHF